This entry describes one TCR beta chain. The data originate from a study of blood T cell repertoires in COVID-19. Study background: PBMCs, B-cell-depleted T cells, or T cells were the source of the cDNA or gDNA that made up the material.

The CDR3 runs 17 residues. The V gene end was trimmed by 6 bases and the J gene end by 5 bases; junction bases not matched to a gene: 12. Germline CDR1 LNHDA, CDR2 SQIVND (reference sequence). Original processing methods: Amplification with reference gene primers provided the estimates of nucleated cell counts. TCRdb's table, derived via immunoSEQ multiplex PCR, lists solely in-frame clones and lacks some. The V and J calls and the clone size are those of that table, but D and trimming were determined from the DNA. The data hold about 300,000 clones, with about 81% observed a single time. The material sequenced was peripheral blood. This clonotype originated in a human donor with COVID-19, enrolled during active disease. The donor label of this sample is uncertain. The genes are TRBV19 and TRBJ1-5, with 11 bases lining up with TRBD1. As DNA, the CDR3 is TGTGCCAGTAGGTCGGACAGGGGGCCGTTGAGGGATCAGCCCCAGCATTTT. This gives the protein CASRSDRGPLRDQPQHF.